These 19 T cell receptor beta chains came from one sample sequenced in a study of cytomegalovirus exposure and HLA in healthy donors. PCR used 60 Vbeta primers and 13 Jbeta primers. The data were produced by immunoSEQ multiplex PCR, yet TCRdb's version contains in-frame clones alone and is incomplete. The sample has roughly 100,000 clones, roughly three quarters seen once; the top ten hold around a tenth. The sample was PBMCs. The receptors were gathered from a woman aged 18-29 years in good health and CMV-seropositive.

The chain employs TRBV30 and TRBJ1-1; possible D gene TRBD1, 6 bases. This CDR3 is 14 amino acids long. Germline V gene data show CDR1 as GTSNPN and CDR2 as SVGIG (reference sequence). Trimming took off 2 bases at V and 5 bases at J, with 15 bases between the two ends. This CDR3 is CAWSKGHLQTEAFF. The CDR3 DNA sequence: TGTGCCTGGAGTAAGGGACACTTGCAAACTGAAGCTTTCTTT.

This chain links TRBV18 with TRBJ2-2; no definite D call. Germline V gives CDR1 KGHSH, CDR2 LQKENI. The V and J ends lost 3 bases and 5 bases respectively, with 4 bases between them. The CDR3 contains 12 residues. The CDR3 sequence is CASSPRTGELFF. In DNA, the CDR3 is TGTGCCAGCTCACCGAGGACCGGGGAGCTGTTTTTT.

This chain connects TRBV5-1 to TRBJ1-1; D might be TRBD1 (5 bases). Germline assignment: CDR1 SGHRS and CDR2 YFSETQ. The CDR3 spans 12 residues. The V and J ends lost 0 bases and 7 bases respectively, with 7 bases between them. CDR3 loop: CASSLETDEAFF. The CDR3 bases are TGCGCCAGCAGCTTGGAGACAGATGAAGCTTTCTTT. The full variable domain, in which reference TRBV5-1 and TRBJ1-1 provide the parts outside the CDR3, is KAGVTQTPRYLIKTRGQQVTLSCSPISGHRSVSWYQQTPGQGLQFLFEYFSETQRNKGNFPGRFSGRQFSNSRSEMNVSTLELGDSALYLCASSLETDEAFFGQGTRLTVV.

V is TRBV9 and J is TRBJ2-1, with D tentatively TRBD2 (6 bases). The V end was cut by 4 bases, the J end by 8 bases, with 16 bases between. The CDR3 runs 14 residues. Germline CDR1 reads SGDLS; CDR2 reads YYNGEE. The DNA for the CDR3 is TGTGCCAGCAGCAGGGTCGGGGAGGTCGATGAGCAGTTCTTC. The encoded protein is CASSRVGEVDEQFF.

The CDR3 is CASSLGLAGEYEQYF. The CDR3 DNA reads as TGTGCCAGCAGTTTAGGACTAGCGGGGGAATACGAGCAGTACTTC. V is TRBV27 and J is TRBJ2-7; the match to TRBD2 covers 13 bases. Trimming took 2 bases from V and 4 from J; bases not matched to a gene: 2. Germline lookup yields CDR1 MNHEY and CDR2 SMNVEV (reference sequence). The CDR3 covers 15 residues.

This chain connects TRBV7-2 to TRBJ2-5, with TRBD2 as a possible D gene (5 bases). Germline V gene sequence: CDR1 SGHTA, CDR2 FQGNSA. The V end lost 1 base, the J end lost 5 bases, and 11 bases lay between the germline ends. The CDR3 has 14 amino acids. DNA for the CDR3: TGTGCCAGCAGCTTAGATTTCGGCGGGGAGACCCAGTACTTC. It translates to CASSLDFGGETQYF.

The genes are TRBV7-3 and TRBJ2-5; 10 bases match TRBD2. Germline assignment: CDR1 SGHTA and CDR2 FQGTGA. CDR3 size: 16 residues. V lost 2 bases, J lost 2 bases, and 5 bases stayed unmatched. This CDR3 reads CASSLGPSGGQETQYF. The CDR3 coding sequence is TGTGCCAGCAGCTTAGGACCTAGCGGGGGACAAGAGACCCAGTACTTC.

Written as DNA, the CDR3 is TGTGCCAGCAGCCGGAGGGGGAGGGATGAGCAGTTCTTC. Translating it yields CASSRRGRDEQFF. The chain joins TRBV9 to TRBJ2-1; the D gene is possibly TRBD2 (7 bases). Trimming cost V 4 bases and J 8 bases, with 13 bases left between them. The CDR3 loop spans 13 amino acids. The germline V gene has CDR1 SGDLS and CDR2 YYNGEE.

The chain joins TRBV10-3 to TRBJ2-7; 8 bases map to TRBD1. Germline trimming cut 4 bases from V and 3 bases from J; bases unmatched to any gene: 5. Germline V CDR1 and CDR2: ENHRY, SYGVKD. CDR3 length: 14 amino acids. The CDR3 reads CAISGGTGDYEQYF. In DNA form, the CDR3 reads TGTGCCATCAGTGGGGGGACAGGCGACTACGAGCAGTACTTC.

This rearrangement joins TRBV5-4 to TRBJ2-3; TRBD2 matches 8 bases. This CDR3 has 16 amino acids. Looked up from germline, CDR1 is SGHNT and CDR2 is YYREEE (reference sequence). V dropped 2 bases and J dropped 0; count of bases not matched to a gene: 5. CDR3 coding DNA: TGTGCCAGCAGCTTTTCAGCGGGGGTGAGCACAGATACGCAGTATTTT. It yields the protein CASSFSAGVSTDTQYF. Supplemented by reference TRBV5-4 and TRBJ2-3, the full variable domain reads ETGVTQSPTHLIKTRGQQVTLRCSSQSGHNTVSWYQQALGQGPQFIFQYYREEENGRGNFPPRFSGLQFPNYSSELNVNALELDDSALYLCASSFSAGVSTDTQYFGPGTRLTVL.

The gene calls are TRBV28 and TRBJ2-5; D is unclear. Germline V gene lookup returns CDR1 MDHEN and CDR2 SYDVKM. This CDR3 region has 11 residues. V was clipped by 6 bases and J by 5 bases, with 7 bases between them. The CDR3 loop reads CASSPGETQYF. As DNA, the CDR3 is TGTGCCAGCAGCCCCGGGGAGACCCAGTACTTC.

The CDR3 protein is CASGGAGHSYEQYF. The CDR3 DNA is TGTGCCAGCGGGGGGGCAGGTCACTCCTACGAGCAGTACTTC. J is TRBJ2-7 and V is TRBV6-1; weak D call: TRBD2 (7 bases). CDR1 and CDR2 (germline): MNHNS, SASEGT. The V end was cut by 8 bases, the J end by 0 bases, with 14 bases between. This CDR3 has 14 residues.

The chain links TRBV27 to TRBJ2-2; D might be TRBD1 (5 bases). Between the trimmed V and J ends, which lost 1 base and 5 bases, there was a span of 11 bases. Looked up from germline, CDR1 is MNHEY and CDR2 is SMNVEV (reference sequence). This CDR3 is built from 15 residues. The CDR3 DNA follows: TGTGCCAGCAGTTTATTTGTCTCAGGGACCGGGGAGCTGTTTTTT. The encoded protein is CASSLFVSGTGELFF.

This chain uses TRBV9 with TRBJ1-2; D may be TRBD1 (5 bases). With 0 bases removed from V and 4 bases from J, the gap between germline ends came to 10 bases. CDR3 length: 14 residues. Germline V gene data show CDR1 as SGDLS and CDR2 as YYNGEE. The CDR3 DNA is TGTGCCAGCAGCGTAGGAACAGGCGGCTATGGCTACACCTTC. Encoded protein: CASSVGTGGYGYTF.

V gene TRBV19 combines with J gene TRBJ1-1, with D possibly matching TRBD1 (5 bases). The germline V gene encodes CDR1 LNHDA and CDR2 SQIVND (reference sequence). The CDR3 contains 13 residues. The V end lost 4 bases, the J end lost 3 bases, and 9 bases lay between the germline ends. In nucleotides, the CDR3 is TGTGCCAGTAGTAAAAAAGGGGACACTGAAGCTTTCTTT. This gives the protein CASSKKGDTEAFF. Combining the CDR3 with reference TRBV19 and TRBJ1-1 gives the whole variable domain DGGITQSPKYLFRKEGQNVTLSCEQNLNHDAMYWYRQDPGQGLRLIYYSQIVNDFQKGDIAEGYSVSREKKESFPLTVTSAQKNPTAFYLCASSKKGDTEAFFGQGTRLTVV.

The chain uses TRBV27 and TRBJ1-2; TRBD1 matches at 7 bases. The CDR3 is made up of 16 amino acids. Trimming took 5 bases from V and 5 from J; bases not matched to a gene: 14. From germline, CDR1 is MNHEY and CDR2 SMNVEV (reference sequence). The CDR3 DNA is TGTGCCAGCAGTAGAGGCGGGACAGCGAACGATTATGGCTACACCTTC. Translating gives CASSRGGTANDYGYTF.

The rearrangement uses TRBV15 and TRBJ1-1; possible D gene TRBD1, 5 bases. CDR1 and CDR2 (germline): LNHNV, YYDKDF (reference sequence). V was shortened by 11 bases and J by 6 bases, with 13 bases between the two germline ends. The CDR3 spans 11 residues. The CDR3 region has the DNA TGTGCCTCCTCCAGGGAAGCTGAAGCTTTCTTT. Translating gives CASSREAEAFF.

The V and J genes are TRBV7-2 and TRBJ1-3; D gene uncertain. The CDR3 runs to 15 residues. V was clipped by 3 bases and J by 0 bases, with 9 bases between them. CDR1 is SGHTA and CDR2 is FQGNSA in the germline V gene. The CDR3, as DNA: TGTGCCAGCAGCTTCTACAGCAGCTCTGGAAACACCATATATTTT. It specifies CASSFYSSSGNTIYF.

There are a few counts of this clone. The chain links TRBV9 to TRBJ2-3; D is unclear. This CDR3 comprises 12 residues. Germline lookup yields CDR1 SGDLS and CDR2 YYNGEE. The germline V and J ends were trimmed by 2 bases and 3 bases, with 4 bases remaining between them. CDR3 residues: CASSVSTDTQYF. As DNA, the CDR3 is TGTGCCAGCAGCGTTAGTACAGATACGCAGTATTTT.